The clone carrying this T cell receptor (beta chain) was observed a single time. This specimen comes from a study of control samples from healthy donors and cancer patients. The CDR3 spans 18 residues. Germline CDR1 is LGHNT and CDR2 is FRNRAP. With 4 bases clipped from V and 4 bases from J, the junction kept 11 bases outside the gene matches. TCRdb's copy holds only in-frame clones and misses some; the assay was immunoSEQ multiplex PCR. The sample lists over 90,000 clones; around 90% were seen once. The chain uses TRBV12-5 and TRBJ2-5; 14 bases agree with TRBD2. The TCR originated in a woman aged 18-30 years in good health. Specimen: blood. Here the CDR3 reads CASGSGALGLAGAETQYF. CDR3 in DNA: TGTGCTAGTGGTTCGGGAGCCCTGGGACTAGCGGGGGCAGAGACCCAGTACTTC.